This T cell receptor (delta chain) was retrieved from a study of γδ T cells in repeated Plasmodium falciparum infection. Vgamma9/Vdelta2+ and Vdelta2-negative gammadelta T cells were flow-sorted from PBMC for bulk sequencing. This clone was counted at least ten times. A far larger clone is off by one base, so a read error is likely. In the same sample, other DNA sequences code for this CDR3. TCRdb re-identified clones in the multiplex PCR reads via CATT. This repertoire shows 75,000 to 95,000 delta-chain clones, over 0.75% found once; its top ten account for roughly 9.9%. This CDR3 is 20 amino acids long. In germline, CDR1 is TSWWSYY, CDR2 QGS.

Specimen: gamma-delta T cells from blood. The chain joins TRDV1 to TRDJ1; 10 bases map to TRDD3. Germline matching of the DNA provided the J gene here, since TCRdb leaves it blank. The receptor comes from a pool of human donors (malaria-infected and uninfected, not separated). The CDR3 bases are TGCGCTCTTGGGGAATCAGAGATGCGTACTGGGGGATGGTACACCGATAAACTCATCTTT. Its translation: CALGESEMRTGGWYTDKLIF.